This record covers a single TCR beta chain. This specimen comes from a study of cytomegalovirus exposure and HLA in healthy donors. With 60 Vbeta and 13 Jbeta primers, the PCR was carried out. Repertoires were generated with immunoSEQ multiplex PCR, while TCRdb's copy carries only in-frame clones and drops some. Altogether under 200,000 clones are present, over 70% being singletons, with the ten largest covering over 1.5%. The CDR3 is 15 residues long. The trim removed 0 bases at V and 5 bases at J, leaving 6 bases unmatched. Germline CDR1 SGDLS, CDR2 YYNGEE. The receptor was isolated from a middle-aged man in good health and CMV-seropositive. The specimen sequenced was PBMCs. The chain links TRBV9 to TRBJ2-3, with TRBD2 identical over 7 bases. The CDR3 region is CASSVARAGIDTQYF. The CDR3 nucleotides are TGTGCCAGCAGCGTAGCTCGAGCGGGAATAGATACGCAGTATTTT.